This entry is about one T cell receptor (beta chain). This specimen belongs to a study of T cells after yellow fever vaccination. Study observations and caveats: The secondary response was weaker but peaked faster, day 5 versus 15.

J was trimmed by 5 bases and V by 0 bases; bases with no gene match: 6. Germline values: CDR1 MNHEY, CDR2 SVGAGI. The CDR3 is 16 residues long. They built TCR cDNA with 5'RACE template switching, a step that put in a universal primer site and UMIs. TCRdb fed the 5' RACE reads into MiXCR, producing one record per CDR3 protein. This sample has some 100,000 distinct CDR3 sequences; under 9% occur once, and the top ten carry roughly 17%. This TCR was sampled from a man aged 18 to 29 who received the YFV17D yellow fever vaccine. The rearrangement links TRBV6-5 to TRBJ2-1, with 8 bases fitting TRBD2. This specimen consisted of CD8+ T cells not binding an NS4B(214-222) dextramer, sorted from PBMCs, obtained more than 13 days after the first yellow fever vaccination. The CDR3 DNA follows: TGTGCCAGCAGTTACTCCCTCGGGGGGGCCCACAATGAGCAGTTCTTC. Translated: CASSYSLGGAHNEQFF.